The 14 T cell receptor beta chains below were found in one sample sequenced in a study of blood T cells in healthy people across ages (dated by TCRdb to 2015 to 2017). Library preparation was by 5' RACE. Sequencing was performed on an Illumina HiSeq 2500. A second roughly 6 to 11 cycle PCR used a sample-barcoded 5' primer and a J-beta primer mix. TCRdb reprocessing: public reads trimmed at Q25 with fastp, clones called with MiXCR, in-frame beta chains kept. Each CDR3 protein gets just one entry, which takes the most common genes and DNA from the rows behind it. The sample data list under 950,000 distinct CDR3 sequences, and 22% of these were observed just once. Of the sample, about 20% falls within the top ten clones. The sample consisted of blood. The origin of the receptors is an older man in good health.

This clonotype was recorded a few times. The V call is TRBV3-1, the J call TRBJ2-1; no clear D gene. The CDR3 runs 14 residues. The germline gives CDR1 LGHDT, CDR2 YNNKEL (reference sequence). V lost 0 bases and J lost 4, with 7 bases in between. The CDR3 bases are TGTGCCAGCAGCCAAGAGTACGCGTACAATGAGCAGTTCTTC. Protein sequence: CASSQEYAYNEQFF.

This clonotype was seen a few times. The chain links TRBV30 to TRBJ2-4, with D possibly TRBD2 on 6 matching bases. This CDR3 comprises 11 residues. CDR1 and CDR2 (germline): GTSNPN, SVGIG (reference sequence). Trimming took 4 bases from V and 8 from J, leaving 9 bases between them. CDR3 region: CAWKEGHIQYF. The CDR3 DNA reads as TGTGCCTGGAAGGAGGGACACATTCAGTACTTC.

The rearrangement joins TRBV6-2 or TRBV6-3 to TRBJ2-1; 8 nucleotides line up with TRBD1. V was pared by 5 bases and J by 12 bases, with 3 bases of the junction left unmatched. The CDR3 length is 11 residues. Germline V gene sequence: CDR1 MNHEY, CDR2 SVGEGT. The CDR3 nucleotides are TGTGCCAGCAGTACGGGGACAGGGCAGTTCTTC. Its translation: CASSTGTGQFF.

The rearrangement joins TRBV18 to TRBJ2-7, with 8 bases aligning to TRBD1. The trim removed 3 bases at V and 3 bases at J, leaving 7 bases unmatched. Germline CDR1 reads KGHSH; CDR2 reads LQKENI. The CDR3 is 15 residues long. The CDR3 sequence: CASSPMGQANYEQYF. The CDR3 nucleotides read TGTGCCAGCTCACCGATGGGACAGGCCAACTACGAGCAGTACTTC. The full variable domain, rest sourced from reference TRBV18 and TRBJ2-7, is NAGVMQNPRHLVRRRGQEARLRCSPMKGHSHVYWYRQLPEEGLKFMVYLQKENIIDESGMPKERFSAEFPKEGPSILRIQQVVRGDSAAYFCASSPMGQANYEQYFGPGTRLTVT.

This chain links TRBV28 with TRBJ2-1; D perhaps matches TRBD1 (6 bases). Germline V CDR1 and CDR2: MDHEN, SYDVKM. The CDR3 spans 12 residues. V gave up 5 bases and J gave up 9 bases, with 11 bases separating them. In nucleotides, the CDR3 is TGTGCCAGCAGTCAACAGGGTCTTGAGCAGTTCTTC. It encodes CASSQQGLEQFF.

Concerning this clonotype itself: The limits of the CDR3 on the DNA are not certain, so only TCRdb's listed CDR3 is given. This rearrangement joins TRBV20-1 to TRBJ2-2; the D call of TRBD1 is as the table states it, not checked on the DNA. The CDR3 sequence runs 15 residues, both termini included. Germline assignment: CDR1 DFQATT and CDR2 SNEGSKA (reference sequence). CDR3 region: CSARDGGAGSGSCFF.

CDR3 in DNA: TGTGCCAGCAGATCAAGAGTGGGACTAGCGGGGGGTTACGAGCAGTACTTC. Translation: CASRSRVGLAGGYEQYF. This chain uses TRBV21-1 with TRBJ2-7; the D call in the table, TRBD2, was not verified against the DNA. TRBV21-1 is annotated as a pseudogene. The CDR3 is 17 residues long.

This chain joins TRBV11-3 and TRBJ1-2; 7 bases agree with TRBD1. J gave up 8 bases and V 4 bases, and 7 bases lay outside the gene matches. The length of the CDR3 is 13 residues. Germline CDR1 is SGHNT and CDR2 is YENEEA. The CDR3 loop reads CASSYEGAKGYTF. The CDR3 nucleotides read TGTGCCAGCAGCTACGAGGGGGCAAAAGGCTACACCTTC.

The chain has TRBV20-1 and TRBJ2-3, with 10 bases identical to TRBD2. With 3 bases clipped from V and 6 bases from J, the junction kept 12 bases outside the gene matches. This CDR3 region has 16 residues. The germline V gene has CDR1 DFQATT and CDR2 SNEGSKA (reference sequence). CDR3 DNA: TGCAGTGCTAGCGATGGGCTAGCGGGGGAGTCTGATACGCAGTATTTT. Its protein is CSASDGLAGESDTQYF.

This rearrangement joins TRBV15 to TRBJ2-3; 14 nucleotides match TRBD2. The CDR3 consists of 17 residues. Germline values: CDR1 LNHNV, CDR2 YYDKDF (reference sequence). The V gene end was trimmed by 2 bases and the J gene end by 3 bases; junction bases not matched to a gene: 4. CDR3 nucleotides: TGTGCCACCAGCAGATGGGGACTAGCGGGAGCTACAGATACGCAGTATTTT. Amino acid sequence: CATSRWGLAGATDTQYF. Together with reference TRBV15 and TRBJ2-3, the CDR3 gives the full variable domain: DAMVIQNPRYQVTQFGKPVTLSCSQTLNHNVMYWYQQKSSQAPKLLFHYYDKDFNNEADTPDNFQSRRPNTSFCFLDIRSPGLGDTAMYLCATSRWGLAGATDTQYFGPGTRLTVL.

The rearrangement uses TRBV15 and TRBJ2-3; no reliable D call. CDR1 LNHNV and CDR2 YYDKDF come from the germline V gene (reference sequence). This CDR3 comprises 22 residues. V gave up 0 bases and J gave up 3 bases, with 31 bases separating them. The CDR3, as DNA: TGTGCCACCAGCAGAGATTACCCCACTCAAAGAGGAGCGCAATTACAAACAGATACGCAGTATTTT. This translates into CATSRDYPTQRGAQLQTDTQYF.

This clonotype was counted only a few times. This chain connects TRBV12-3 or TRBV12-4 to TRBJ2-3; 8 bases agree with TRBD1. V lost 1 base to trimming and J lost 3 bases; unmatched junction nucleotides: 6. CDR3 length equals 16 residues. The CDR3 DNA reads TGTGCCAGCAGTTTAGGCCAGGACAGGGTGACAGATACGCAGTATTTT. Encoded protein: CASSLGQDRVTDTQYF.

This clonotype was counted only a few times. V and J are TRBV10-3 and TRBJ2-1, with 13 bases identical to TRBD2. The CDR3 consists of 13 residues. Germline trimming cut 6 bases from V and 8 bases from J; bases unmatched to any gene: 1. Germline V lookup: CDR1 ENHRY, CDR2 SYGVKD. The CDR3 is CAISGLAGDEQFF. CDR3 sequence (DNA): TGTGCCATCAGCGGACTAGCGGGAGATGAGCAGTTCTTC.

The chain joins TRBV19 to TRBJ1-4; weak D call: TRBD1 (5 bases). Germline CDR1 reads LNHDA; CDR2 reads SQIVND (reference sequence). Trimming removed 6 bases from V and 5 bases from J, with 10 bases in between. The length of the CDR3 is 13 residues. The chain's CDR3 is CASRRGLNEKLFF. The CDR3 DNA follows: TGTGCCAGTAGACGGGGACTCAATGAAAAACTGTTTTTT.